The 22 T cell receptor beta chains listed next were all sequenced from one sample in a study of CD8 T cells in Susac syndrome. With random hexamers, about 0.5 to 1 ug RNA was reverse transcribed. TCRdb re-analysed the immunoSEQ multiplex PCR reads in MiXCR, keeping a single row per CDR3 protein. The table includes about 82,000 distinct CDR3 sequences, roughly 95% detected once. The sequencing input was CD8+ T cells from PBMCs. These receptors were collected from a human donor with Susac syndrome.

This chain links TRBV4-3 with TRBJ2-7; D uncertain. CDR3 length: 14 amino acids. The ends were cut back, 0 bases at V and 6 bases at J, with 12 bases in the middle. Looked up from germline, CDR1 is LGHNA and CDR2 is YSLEER. CDR3 amino acids: CASSQDVLVREQYF. CDR3 nucleotide sequence: TGCGCCAGCAGCCAAGATGTGTTGGTACGCGAGCAGTACTTC.

The V gene is TRBV28, the J gene TRBJ1-5; possible D gene TRBD1, 5 bases. The CDR3 has 14 amino acids. Germline V lookup: CDR1 MDHEN, CDR2 SYDVKM. Trimming removed 9 bases from V and 8 bases from J, with 20 bases in between. DNA for the CDR3: TGTGCCAGTACCCCCCAGGGCCGGGAGAAGCCCCAGCATTTT. As protein: CASTPQGREKPQHF.

The J gene is TRBJ1-5, the V gene TRBV2; no definite D call. The CDR3 runs to 15 residues. V was clipped by 3 bases and J by 0 bases, with 9 bases between them. Per the germline V gene, CDR1 is SNHLY and CDR2 is FYNNEI. This chain's CDR3 is CASSERGLSNQPQHF. DNA for the CDR3: TGTGCCAGCAGTGAGCGAGGACTTAGCAATCAGCCCCAGCATTTT.

The chain links TRBV29-1 to TRBJ2-3, with 11 bases identical to TRBD1. CDR1 SQVTM and CDR2 ANQGSEA come from the germline V gene. CDR3 length: 14 residues. The V gene end was trimmed by 7 bases and the J gene end by 2 bases; junction bases not matched to a gene: 5. The CDR3: CSATDRGLTDTQYF. In DNA, the CDR3 is TGCAGCGCCACGGACAGGGGGCTCACAGATACGCAGTATTTT.

The V and J genes are TRBV29-1 and TRBJ2-1, with TRBD1 matching over 11 bases. The CDR3 runs to 14 residues. V dropped 3 bases and J dropped 4; count of bases not matched to a gene: 2. CDR1 is SQVTM and CDR2 is ANQGSEA in the germline V gene. The CDR3 DNA reads as TGCAGCGTTGAGGACAGGGGGCTGTACAATGAGCAGTTCTTC. This gives the protein CSVEDRGLYNEQFF.

The chain employs TRBV7-3 and TRBJ2-1; 7 bases align to TRBD1. Germline V gene sequence: CDR1 SGHTA, CDR2 FQGTGA. The CDR3 is 15 amino acids. J lost 2 bases, V lost 5 bases, and 6 bases had no gene match. CDR3 sequence reads: CASSVNRGPYNEQFF. The CDR3 coding sequence is TGTGCCAGCAGCGTAAACAGGGGCCCCTACAATGAGCAGTTCTTC. The full variable domain, in which reference TRBV7-3 and TRBJ2-1 provide the parts outside the CDR3, is GAGVSQTPSNKVTEKGKYVELRCDPISGHTALYWYRQSLGQGPEFLIYFQGTGAADDSGLPNDRFFAVRPEGSVSTLKIQRTERGDSAVYLCASSVNRGPYNEQFFGPGTRLTVL.

The V call is TRBV5-1, the J call TRBJ2-3; D call uncertain. Germline CDR1 is SGHRS and CDR2 is YFSETQ. V was clipped by 3 bases and J by 5 bases, with 7 bases between them. The CDR3 length is 12 residues. CDR3 nucleotide sequence: TGCGCCAGCAGCTCGACGGTAGATACGCAGTATTTT. Residues: CASSSTVDTQYF.

This chain uses TRBV4-2 with TRBJ2-3; D not certain. The CDR3 runs to 14 residues. CDR1 is LGHNA, CDR2 YNFKEQ, per germline. Trimming removed 0 bases from V and 3 bases from J, with 7 bases in between. The CDR3 DNA reads as TGTGCCAGCAGCCAAGAGGCGCGGACAGATACGCAGTATTTT. This translates into CASSQEARTDTQYF.

The chain joins TRBV5-1 to TRBJ1-1; D remains unclear. The CDR3 length is 14 residues. Trimming removed 6 bases from V and 1 base from J, with 13 bases in between. Germline CDR1 SGHRS, CDR2 YFSETQ. CDR3 coding DNA: TGCGCCAGCACCGCTGGAAGAGGGAACACTGAAGCTTTCTTT. Protein sequence: CASTAGRGNTEAFF.

The chain has TRBV5-6 and TRBJ2-1; D remains unclear. This CDR3 is 13 amino acids long. Germline lookup yields CDR1 SGHDT and CDR2 YYEEEE. Trimming left V 7 bases short and J 8 bases short, with 16 bases between. CDR3 protein: CASSDSLTYEQFF. The CDR3 DNA sequence: TGTGCCAGCTCTGATTCTTTGACATATGAGCAGTTCTTC.

The V call is TRBV29-1, the J call TRBJ1-2, with a tentative D call TRBD1 (5 bases). CDR3 length equals 14 residues. The V gene's germline CDR1 is SQVTM and CDR2 ANQGSEA. V lost 4 bases and J 4 bases, leaving 16 bases between the germline ends. CDR3 sequence (DNA): TGCAGCGTTGCCCTCCAGGGTTGGGGCTATGGCTACACCTTC. Amino acid sequence: CSVALQGWGYGYTF.

The chain couples TRBV29-1 to TRBJ1-2; D is uncertain. Per germline, CDR1 SQVTM and CDR2 ANQGSEA. This CDR3 has 11 residues. V was trimmed by 5 bases and J by 6 bases, leaving 10 bases between them. The CDR3, as DNA: TGCAGCGTTCGGTGGGAGCATGGCTACACCTTC. Translated, it gives CSVRWEHGYTF.

The chain uses TRBV6-2 or TRBV6-3 and TRBJ2-1, with 12 bases that match TRBD2. From germline, CDR1 is MNHEY and CDR2 SVGEGT. There are 14 residues in the CDR3. Germline trimming cut 6 bases from V and 6 bases from J; bases unmatched to any gene: 3. CDR3 amino acids: CASRETSGSNEQFF. In DNA, the CDR3 is TGTGCCAGCAGAGAGACTAGCGGGAGCAATGAGCAGTTCTTC.

The chain has TRBV3-1 and TRBJ1-2; TRBD1 might be the D (5 bases). CDR3 size: 18 residues. Trimming took off 1 base at V and 2 bases at J, with 20 bases between the two ends. CDR1 and CDR2 from the germline V gene are LGHDT and YNNKEL (reference sequence). DNA of the CDR3: TGTGCCAGCAGCCAAGTTGTGCCAGGGCCGGGACGGAACTATGGCTACACCTTC. It yields the protein CASSQVVPGPGRNYGYTF.

This clonotype was detected once. The rearrangement uses TRBV28 and TRBJ1-5, with D possibly being TRBD1 (6 bases). Trimming took off 5 bases at V and 2 bases at J, with 13 bases between the two ends. CDR3 length: 15 amino acids. From germline, CDR1 is MDHEN and CDR2 SYDVKM. CDR3 sequence (DNA): TGTGCCAGCAGTGAAGGGGGGTTAGGCAATCAGCCCCAGCATTTT. Encoded protein: CASSEGGLGNQPQHF.

V is TRBV4-3 and J is TRBJ1-2; TRBD1 agrees at 10 bases. The V gene end was trimmed by 4 bases and the J gene end by 3 bases; junction bases not matched to a gene: 14. CDR1 and CDR2 (germline): LGHNA, YSLEER. CDR3 length: 18 amino acids. The CDR3, as DNA: TGCGCCAGCAGCCTTGCCGGGACAGGGGAAGAAGGGGACTATGGCTACACCTTC. Residues: CASSLAGTGEEGDYGYTF.

This chain connects TRBV11-2 to TRBJ1-2; D is ambiguous. The V end lost 0 bases, the J end lost 3 bases, and 8 bases lay between the germline ends. This CDR3 spans 14 amino acids. Germline V gene lookup returns CDR1 SGHAT and CDR2 FQNNGV. CDR3 sequence (DNA): TGTGCCAGCAGCTTAGATAACCAAGACTATGGCTACACCTTC. It is translated as CASSLDNQDYGYTF. The full variable domain, with the rest looked up from reference TRBV11-2 and TRBJ1-2, is EAGVAQSPRYKIIEKRQSVAFWCNPISGHATLYWYQQILGQGPKLLIQFQNNGVVDDSQLPKDRFSAERLKGVDSTLKIQPAKLEDSAVYLCASSLDNQDYGYTFGSGTRLTVV.

V gene TRBV4-1 combines with J gene TRBJ2-2, with D possibly matching TRBD1 (5 bases). Between the trimmed V and J ends, which lost 3 bases and 4 bases, there was a span of 9 bases. There are 14 residues in the CDR3. Germline CDR1 reads MGHRA; CDR2 reads YSYEKL. DNA for the CDR3: TGCGCCAGCAGCCATGGAGACAGCACCGGGGAGCTGTTTTTT. Its protein is CASSHGDSTGELFF.

The chain employs TRBV4-3 and TRBJ1-2; D might be TRBD1 (5 bases). CDR1 and CDR2 (germline): LGHNA, YSLEER. This CDR3 is 13 amino acids long. Trimming took 5 bases from V and 5 from J, leaving 12 bases between them. The CDR3 protein is CASSSTDPYGYTF. CDR3 DNA sequence: TGCGCCAGCAGCTCGACAGACCCATATGGCTACACCTTC.

The chain employs TRBV7-2 and TRBJ2-5, with 7 bases matching TRBD2. The ends lost 5 bases at V and 4 bases at J; junction bases unmatched: 10. The CDR3 contains 15 residues. Per the germline V gene, CDR1 is SGHTA and CDR2 is FQGNSA. The CDR3: CASSGEGLRAETQYF. The CDR3 nucleotides read TGTGCCAGCAGCGGGGAGGGGCTGCGGGCAGAGACCCAGTACTTC.

V gene TRBV5-1 combines with J gene TRBJ1-5, with unresolved D. This CDR3 spans 13 amino acids. From germline, CDR1 is SGHRS and CDR2 YFSETQ. V was shortened by 0 bases and J by 7 bases, with 8 bases between the two germline ends. The CDR3 reads CASSLEGLQPQHF. As DNA, the CDR3 is TGCGCCAGCAGCTTGGAAGGGCTGCAGCCCCAGCATTTT.

V usage is TRBV30 and J usage is TRBJ2-4; D ambiguous. V dropped 0 bases and J dropped 7 bases, with 10 bases sitting between them. Looked up from germline, CDR1 is GTSNPN and CDR2 is SVGIG (reference sequence). The CDR3 is 13 amino acids. The CDR3 reads CAWSVPSGNIQYF. CDR3 sequence (DNA): TGTGCCTGGAGTGTACCCAGTGGGAACATTCAGTACTTC.